This paragraph reports one TCR beta chain. These data belong to a study of T cell changes during pregnancy in multiple sclerosis. Profiled with immunoSEQ multiplex PCR; TCRdb holds only in-frame clones, not every one. Of approximately 100,000 clones listed, around 90% are singletons. Germline V gene sequence: CDR1 GTSNPN, CDR2 SVGIG (reference sequence). CDR3 length: 11 amino acids. The V and J ends lost 5 bases and 4 bases, in that order; junction bases with no gene match: 0. The V call is TRBV30, the J call TRBJ2-3, with 7 bases aligning to TRBD2. This TCR was recovered from a female donor with multiple sclerosis, enrolled in a pregnancy study. The specimen was peripheral blood, collected in the second trimester of pregnancy. The CDR3 reads CAWGLADTQYF. In DNA, the CDR3 is TGTGCCTGGGGACTAGCAGATACGCAGTATTTT.